This T cell receptor (beta chain) derives from a study of blood T cell repertoires in COVID-19. As for the study in general: T cells, B-cell-depleted T cells, or PBMCs provided the cDNA or gDNA that served as material.

Original processing methods: The assay estimated nucleated cells by amplifying reference gene primers. Repertoires were generated with immunoSEQ multiplex PCR, while TCRdb's copy carries only in-frame clones and drops some. D and trimming come from the DNA, and the V and J calls and clone size come from that table. The sample includes about 260,000 clones, approximately 86% of them seen just once. The ends lost 4 bases at V and 4 bases at J; junction bases unmatched: 4. This CDR3 spans 14 amino acids. CDR1 MNHEY and CDR2 SVGAGI come from the germline V gene. The source is a man under 40 with active or convalescent COVID-19. This chain connects TRBV6-5 to TRBJ1-5, with TRBD1 matching 7 bases. Sequenced: peripheral blood. The DNA of the CDR3 is TGTGCCAGCAGTTCGACAGGGAGGAATCAGCCCCAGCATTTT. Its translation is CASSSTGRNQPQHF.